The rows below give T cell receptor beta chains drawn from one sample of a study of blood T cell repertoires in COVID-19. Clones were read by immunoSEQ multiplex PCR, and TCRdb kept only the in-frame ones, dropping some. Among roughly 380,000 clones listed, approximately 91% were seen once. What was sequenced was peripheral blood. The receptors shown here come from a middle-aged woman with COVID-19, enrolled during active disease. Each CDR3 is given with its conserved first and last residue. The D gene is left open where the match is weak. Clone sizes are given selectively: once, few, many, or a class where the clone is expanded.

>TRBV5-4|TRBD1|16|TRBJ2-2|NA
TGTGCCAGCAGCTCCGGACAGGGGGCATATACCGGGGAGCTGTTTTTT
CASSSGQGAYTGELFF
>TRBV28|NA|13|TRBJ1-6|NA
TGTGCCAGCTGTTTACCAGATAATTCACCCCTCCACTTT
CASCLPDNSPLHF
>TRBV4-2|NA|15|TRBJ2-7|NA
TGTGCCAGCAGCCAAGCCCACCCGGGTGACTACGAGCAGTACTTC
CASSQAHPGDYEQYF
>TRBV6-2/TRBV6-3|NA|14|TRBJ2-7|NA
TGTGCCAGCAGTTACTCGGGACATACCTACGAGCAGTACTTC
CASSYSGHTYEQYF
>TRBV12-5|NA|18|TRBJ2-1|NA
TGTGCTAGTGGTTTGGCCCCCCTTGGAGGGGAGTTCTACAATGAGCAGTTCTTC
CASGLAPLGGEFYNEQFF
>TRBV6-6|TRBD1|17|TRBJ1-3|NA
TGTGCCAGCAGTCGGACCTCTTATGGGGGACAGGGAAACACCATATATTTT
CASSRTSYGGQGNTIYF
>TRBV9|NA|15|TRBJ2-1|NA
TGTGCCAGCAGCGTAGTTGCGGGGCCTAGGTACGAGCAGTTCTTC
CASSVVAGPRYEQFF
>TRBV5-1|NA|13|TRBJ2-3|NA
TGCGCCAGCAGCCGAGGCTCAGCAGATACGCAGTATTTT
CASSRGSADTQYF
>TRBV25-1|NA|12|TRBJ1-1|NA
TGTGCCAGCCGCCGGGTGAACACTGAAGCTTTCTTT
CASRRVNTEAFF
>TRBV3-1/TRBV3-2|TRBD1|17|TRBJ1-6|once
TGTGCCAGCAGCCAAGGCCCGGGACAGGGGGCTAATTCACCCCTCCACTTT
CASSQGPGQGANSPLHF
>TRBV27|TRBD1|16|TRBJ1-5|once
TGTGCCAGCAGTCCCGCGACAGGGCGTGGCAATCAGCCCCAGCATTTT
CASSPATGRGNQPQHF
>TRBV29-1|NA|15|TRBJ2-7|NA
TGCAGCGTCAAACATAGGACATTAAGCTCCTACGAGCAGTACTTC
CSVKHRTLSSYEQYF
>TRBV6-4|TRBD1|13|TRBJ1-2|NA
TGTGCCAGCAGCACAGGGACAGGTTATGGCTACACCTTC
CASSTGTGYGYTF
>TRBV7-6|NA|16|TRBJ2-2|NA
TGTGCCAGCAGCTTAGCGCGACAGGCAAACACCGGGGAGCTGTTTTTT
CASSLARQANTGELFF
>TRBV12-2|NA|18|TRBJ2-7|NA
TGTGCAAGTCGCTTACTGTCCCCCAGGGCTTGGATCCCTTACGAGCAGTACTTC
CASRLLSPRAWIPYEQYF
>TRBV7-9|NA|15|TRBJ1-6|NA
TGTGCCAGCAGCTTAACCTCAGGGAAAAATTCACCCCTCCACTTT
CASSLTSGKNSPLHF
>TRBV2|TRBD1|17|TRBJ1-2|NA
TGTGCCAGCAGTGAAGTGGGACAGGGAAGTGTCGGCTATGGCTACACCTTC
CASSEVGQGSVGYGYTF
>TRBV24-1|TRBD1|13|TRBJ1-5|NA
TGTGCCACCGGGACAGGGGGTCATCAGCCCCAGCATTTT
CATGTGGHQPQHF
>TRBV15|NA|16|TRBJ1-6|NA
TGTGCCACCAGCAGAGATCCGAGGGCACCCGGTTCACCCCTCCACTTT
CATSRDPRAPGSPLHF
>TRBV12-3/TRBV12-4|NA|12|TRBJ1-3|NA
TGTGCCAGCAGTACAGGCCGAAACACCATATATTTT
CASSTGRNTIYF